A selection of T cell receptor beta chains follows, all from one sample in a study of T-cell reconstitution after alpha-beta-depleted transplantation in children. TCRdb reprocessed the PCR reads via MiXCR and lists one record per CDR3 protein. This sample carries more than 150,000 distinct CDR3 sequences, about 6.4% of them seen once, and the ten largest clones take roughly 3%. Here the sequenced sample was PBMCs from the stem cell graft donor, taken from the stem cell graft. The source of these receptors is a human donor who donated a stem cell graft to a child with Wiskott-Aldrich syndrome. Each CDR3 is given with its conserved first and last residue. Each record gives: V gene, clone size, D gene, J gene, CDR3 DNA, CDR3 protein. D genes are given only for firm matches. Size is stated for part of the rows, as once, few or many counts, or as a class when the clone is expanded.

V gene: TRBV7-2
clone size: many
D gene: NA
J gene: TRBJ2-7
CDR3 DNA: TGTGCCAGCAGCCCGCGGCTAGCTAGCGACGAGCAGTACTTC
CDR3 protein: CASSPRLASDEQYF

V gene: TRBV5-1
clone size: many
D gene: TRBD2
J gene: TRBJ2-7
CDR3 DNA: TGCGCCAGCAGATTAGCGGGACAATCCCCCTACGAGCAGTACTTC
CDR3 protein: CASRLAGQSPYEQYF

V gene: TRBV7-2
clone size: many
D gene: NA
J gene: TRBJ2-1
CDR3 DNA: TGTGCCAGCATCAAGACTAGTGGCCGTGGGAATGAGCAGTTCTTC
CDR3 protein: CASIKTSGRGNEQFF

V gene: TRBV18
clone size: many
D gene: TRBD2
J gene: TRBJ2-2
CDR3 DNA: TGTGCCAGCTCACCGTTCCGAGCGGGGCCATTGAACACCGGGGAGCTGTTTTTT
CDR3 protein: CASSPFRAGPLNTGELFF

V gene: TRBV30
clone size: few
D gene: TRBD2
J gene: TRBJ2-3
CDR3 DNA: TGTGCCTGGAGTAAGGGGCTAGCGGCTAGCACAGATACGCAGTATTTT
CDR3 protein: CAWSKGLAASTDTQYF

V gene: TRBV3-1
clone size: NA
D gene: NA
J gene: TRBJ1-1
CDR3 DNA: TGTGCCAGCAGCCAAGGCCAGAGAGTGACTGAAGCTTTCTTT
CDR3 protein: CASSQGQRVTEAFF

V gene: TRBV5-1
clone size: many
D gene: NA
J gene: TRBJ2-7
CDR3 DNA: TGCGCCAGCAGCTTGGGAGTTACCTCCTACGAGCAGTACTTC
CDR3 protein: CASSLGVTSYEQYF

V gene: TRBV18
clone size: few
D gene: NA
J gene: TRBJ1-1
CDR3 DNA: TGTGCCAGCTCACCACAAGGCAGGGGAGTCACTGAAGCTTTCTTT
CDR3 protein: CASSPQGRGVTEAFF

V gene: TRBV24-1
clone size: few
D gene: TRBD2
J gene: TRBJ2-3
CDR3 DNA: TGTGCCACCAGTGATTCCCCGCTAGCGGAGACAGATACGCAGTATTTT
CDR3 protein: CATSDSPLAETDTQYF

V gene: TRBV7-9
clone size: NA
D gene: NA
J gene: TRBJ2-3
CDR3 DNA: TGTGCCAGCAGCTTCGCGGGTCCTAGCACAGATACGCAGTATTTT
CDR3 protein: CASSFAGPSTDTQYF

V gene: TRBV5-1
clone size: many
D gene: NA
J gene: TRBJ2-6
CDR3 DNA: TGCGCCAGCAGCATCGACCTGTGGGGGGCCAACGTCCTGACTTTC
CDR3 protein: CASSIDLWGANVLTF

V gene: TRBV20-1
clone size: many
D gene: TRBD2
J gene: TRBJ2-1
CDR3 DNA: TGCAGTGCTAGAGCCCTGGGAACTAGCGGGAGCGGTGAGCAGTTCTTC
CDR3 protein: CSARALGTSGSGEQFF

V gene: TRBV7-2
clone size: many
D gene: TRBD2
J gene: TRBJ2-1
CDR3 DNA: TGTGCCAGCAGCTTCATAGGGAGGGGAAACAATGAGCAGTTCTTC
CDR3 protein: CASSFIGRGNNEQFF

V gene: TRBV5-1
clone size: many
D gene: TRBD2
J gene: TRBJ2-1
CDR3 DNA: TGCGCCAGCAGCTTGGGGCTAGCGGGAATATACTACAATGAGCAGTTCTTC
CDR3 protein: CASSLGLAGIYYNEQFF

V gene: TRBV4-2
clone size: NA
D gene: NA
J gene: TRBJ2-7
CDR3 DNA: TGTGCCAGCAGCCAAGATCGGATGGGAGTGCAGTACTTC
CDR3 protein: CASSQDRMGVQYF

V gene: TRBV9
clone size: few
D gene: TRBD1
J gene: TRBJ2-4
CDR3 DNA: TGTGCCAGCAGCGTAGCCCCTGGGAGGACAGGGTCCAAAAACATTCAGTACTTC
CDR3 protein: CASSVAPGRTGSKNIQYF

V gene: TRBV29-1
clone size: many
D gene: TRBD2
J gene: TRBJ2-1
CDR3 DNA: TGCAGCGTTGAAGATCTGGGCGGGAGAGGATCCTACAATGAGCAGTTCTTC
CDR3 protein: CSVEDLGGRGSYNEQFF

V gene: TRBV7-2
clone size: NA
D gene: TRBD2
J gene: TRBJ2-1
CDR3 DNA: TGTGCCAGCAGCTTAAATAGCGGGGCCTCCTACAATGAGCAGTTCTTC
CDR3 protein: CASSLNSGASYNEQFF

V gene: TRBV12-3/TRBV12-4
clone size: many
D gene: TRBD2
J gene: TRBJ2-5
CDR3 DNA: TGTGCCAGCAGTTTGAGCGGGGTGGAGACCCAGTACTTC
CDR3 protein: CASSLSGVETQYF

V gene: TRBV9
clone size: many
D gene: NA
J gene: TRBJ1-2
CDR3 DNA: TGTGCCAGCAGCGTAGGTGGCCCGGGGCAGCGACTATTAAACTATGGCTACACCTTC
CDR3 protein: CASSVGGPGQRLLNYGYTF

V gene: TRBV28
clone size: many
D gene: TRBD2
J gene: TRBJ2-7
CDR3 DNA: TGTGCCAGCATTCCTAGCGGGGGATGGGTGGACGAGCAGTACTTC
CDR3 protein: CASIPSGGWVDEQYF

V gene: TRBV24-1
clone size: many
D gene: TRBD2
J gene: TRBJ2-1
CDR3 DNA: TGTGCCACCGGTGGGAGCGGGGGACTCGGTGAGCAGTTCTTC
CDR3 protein: CATGGSGGLGEQFF

V gene: TRBV6-4
clone size: many
D gene: TRBD2
J gene: TRBJ2-7
CDR3 DNA: TGTGCCAGTTACTCCGGCGGGGGGACTAGCGGGAGAAGGACCCACGAGCAGTACTTC
CDR3 protein: CASYSGGGTSGRRTHEQYF

V gene: TRBV9
clone size: NA
D gene: NA
J gene: TRBJ2-1
CDR3 DNA: TGTGCCAGCAGCCCTAGCGTTAATGAGCAGTTCTTC
CDR3 protein: CASSPSVNEQFF

V gene: TRBV5-1
clone size: many
D gene: TRBD1
J gene: TRBJ2-6
CDR3 DNA: TGCGCCAGCAGTTTGATGCAGGGGGCAGGAGGGGCCAACGTCCTGACTTTC
CDR3 protein: CASSLMQGAGGANVLTF

V gene: TRBV6-5
clone size: many
D gene: TRBD1
J gene: TRBJ2-1
CDR3 DNA: TGTGCCAGCAGCCAACCGGGACAGGGGTGGTTGGTTGAGCAGTTCTTC
CDR3 protein: CASSQPGQGWLVEQFF

V gene: TRBV5-1
clone size: many
D gene: TRBD2
J gene: TRBJ2-3
CDR3 DNA: TGCGCCACCTCAAGCGGGAGTGGTGAAGATACGCAGTATTTT
CDR3 protein: CATSSGSGEDTQYF

V gene: TRBV29-1
clone size: many
D gene: NA
J gene: TRBJ2-5
CDR3 DNA: TGCAGCGTTGATGGTGGACCGAGCGGTTACGAGACCCAGTACTTC
CDR3 protein: CSVDGGPSGYETQYF

V gene: TRBV6-2/TRBV6-3
clone size: few
D gene: NA
J gene: TRBJ2-1
CDR3 DNA: TGTGCCAGCAGTTACCTAGGGACTTACAATGAGCAGTTCTTC
CDR3 protein: CASSYLGTYNEQFF

V gene: TRBV5-1
clone size: NA
D gene: NA
J gene: TRBJ2-3
CDR3 DNA: TGCGCCAGCAGCCCACTGGGCCCAGATACGCAGTATTTT
CDR3 protein: CASSPLGPDTQYF

V gene: TRBV20-1
clone size: NA
D gene: NA
J gene: TRBJ2-1
CDR3 DNA: TGCTGTGCTGAACCCTATCTTGGGCCGAGCTCCTACAATGAGCAGTTCTTC
CDR3 protein: CCAEPYLGPSSYNEQFF

V gene: TRBV7-9
clone size: NA
D gene: NA
J gene: TRBJ1-6
CDR3 DNA: TGTGCCAGCAGCTCCAGCGTCCTCGGGAATTCACCCCTCCACTTT
CDR3 protein: CASSSSVLGNSPLHF

V gene: TRBV30
clone size: many
D gene: NA
J gene: TRBJ2-7
CDR3 DNA: TGTGCCTGGAGTCCCTGGGACTGGTTAAACTACGAGCAGTACTTC
CDR3 protein: CAWSPWDWLNYEQYF

V gene: TRBV5-6
clone size: many
D gene: NA
J gene: TRBJ2-6
CDR3 DNA: TGTGCCAGCAGTTTGGCCGGAGGCTCTGGGGCCAACGTCCTGACTTTC
CDR3 protein: CASSLAGGSGANVLTF

V gene: TRBV5-1
clone size: many
D gene: NA
J gene: TRBJ1-1
CDR3 DNA: TGCGCCAGCAGCTCTCCTGACACGAACACTGAAGCTTTCTTT
CDR3 protein: CASSSPDTNTEAFF

V gene: TRBV6-1
clone size: many
D gene: TRBD1
J gene: TRBJ1-1
CDR3 DNA: TGTGCCAGCAGGTTCCTGGGGACAGGGGGCACTGAAGCTTTCTTT
CDR3 protein: CASRFLGTGGTEAFF

V gene: TRBV30
clone size: NA
D gene: NA
J gene: TRBJ1-1
CDR3 DNA: TGTGCCTGGGGTCGACGACGCCAGGTAGGGACTGAAGCTTTCTTT
CDR3 protein: CAWGRRRQVGTEAFF

V gene: TRBV5-1
clone size: many
D gene: NA
J gene: TRBJ2-7
CDR3 DNA: TGCGCCAGCAGCTTGGCCCAGCGAGGTGGGAACGAGCAGTACTTC
CDR3 protein: CASSLAQRGGNEQYF

V gene: TRBV19
clone size: few
D gene: TRBD1
J gene: TRBJ2-6
CDR3 DNA: TGTGCCAGTAGTGTAACAGGGGCGGGTACTGGGGCCAACGTCCTGACTTTC
CDR3 protein: CASSVTGAGTGANVLTF

V gene: TRBV5-1
clone size: many
D gene: NA
J gene: TRBJ1-1
CDR3 DNA: TGCGCCAGCAGCTTCACACAGGGTGAGGAGGAAGCTTTCTTT
CDR3 protein: CASSFTQGEEEAFF

V gene: TRBV27
clone size: few
D gene: NA
J gene: TRBJ2-2
CDR3 DNA: TGTGCCAGCAGATTCCCTTCAGACACCGGGGAGCTGTTTTTT
CDR3 protein: CASRFPSDTGELFF

V gene: TRBV11-2
clone size: NA
D gene: NA
J gene: TRBJ1-3
CDR3 DNA: TGTGCCAGCAGCGGGGAGAACACCATATATTTT
CDR3 protein: CASSGENTIYF

V gene: TRBV29-1
clone size: many
D gene: NA
J gene: TRBJ2-7
CDR3 DNA: TGCAGCGTTCTTTCTACCAGGGGCTCCTACGAGCAGTACTTC
CDR3 protein: CSVLSTRGSYEQYF

V gene: TRBV5-1
clone size: many
D gene: NA
J gene: TRBJ1-4
CDR3 DNA: TGCGCCAGCAGCTCTTCCGGAGCCGTCAATGAAAAACTGTTTTTT
CDR3 protein: CASSSSGAVNEKLFF

V gene: TRBV20-1
clone size: many
D gene: NA
J gene: TRBJ1-2
CDR3 DNA: TGCAGTGCTAGAGAGATAGGAGGTTCTAACTATGGCTACACCTTC
CDR3 protein: CSAREIGGSNYGYTF

V gene: TRBV30
clone size: NA
D gene: NA
J gene: TRBJ1-2
CDR3 DNA: TGTGCCTGGACGGGGATTAACTATGGCTACACCTTC
CDR3 protein: CAWTGINYGYTF

V gene: TRBV12-3/TRBV12-4
clone size: NA
D gene: NA
J gene: TRBJ1-5
CDR3 DNA: TGTGCCAGCTGTTTGGGGGTACTACAGCCCCAGCATTTT
CDR3 protein: CASCLGVLQPQHF

V gene: TRBV7-9
clone size: many
D gene: NA
J gene: TRBJ2-7
CDR3 DNA: TGTGCCAGCAGCCCAGGGGCTAGCGAGCAGTACTTC
CDR3 protein: CASSPGASEQYF

V gene: TRBV12-3/TRBV12-4
clone size: many
D gene: TRBD2
J gene: TRBJ2-1
CDR3 DNA: TGTGCCAGCAGCCCTGGACTAGCGGGAGGTTCGAATGAGCAGTTCTTC
CDR3 protein: CASSPGLAGGSNEQFF

V gene: TRBV25-1
clone size: many
D gene: TRBD1
J gene: TRBJ1-5
CDR3 DNA: TGTGCCAGCGCACCCCTTGGGTGGACAGGGGAAGGCAATCAGCCCCAGCATTTT
CDR3 protein: CASAPLGWTGEGNQPQHF

V gene: TRBV5-1
clone size: many
D gene: NA
J gene: TRBJ2-4
CDR3 DNA: TGCGCCAGCAGCTTGGCCTCGTCAGGGAGCGCGGACATTCAGTACTTC
CDR3 protein: CASSLASSGSADIQYF

V gene: TRBV18
clone size: many
D gene: NA
J gene: TRBJ2-3
CDR3 DNA: TGTGCCAGCTCACCGAGGGACCCAGGGCCAGTAAATACGCAGTATTTT
CDR3 protein: CASSPRDPGPVNTQYF

V gene: TRBV20-1
clone size: few
D gene: TRBD1
J gene: TRBJ1-3
CDR3 DNA: TGCAGTGCCACGGGACAGACCTACTCTGGAAACACCATATATTTT
CDR3 protein: CSATGQTYSGNTIYF

V gene: TRBV20-1
clone size: many
D gene: TRBD2
J gene: TRBJ2-1
CDR3 DNA: TGCAGTGCCCCGGGAGGGAAATACAATGAGCAGTTCTTC
CDR3 protein: CSAPGGKYNEQFF

V gene: TRBV12-3/TRBV12-4
clone size: many
D gene: NA
J gene: TRBJ2-4
CDR3 DNA: TGTGCCAGCAGACTAAACCCAGGGGGGATAAAAAACATTCAGTACTTC
CDR3 protein: CASRLNPGGIKNIQYF

V gene: TRBV20-1
clone size: many
D gene: TRBD1
J gene: TRBJ1-6
CDR3 DNA: TGCAGTGCTTCGGACAGGGGGGATGGTTCACCCCTCCACTTT
CDR3 protein: CSASDRGDGSPLHF

V gene: TRBV4-1
clone size: many
D gene: TRBD1
J gene: TRBJ1-1
CDR3 DNA: TGCGCCAGCAGCCAAGATCAGGGGGGTCCTGAAGCTTTCTTT
CDR3 protein: CASSQDQGGPEAFF

V gene: TRBV5-1
clone size: NA
D gene: NA
J gene: TRBJ2-3
CDR3 DNA: TGCGCCAGCACCCATGCGGCTGGGGGGCCTTTAGATACGCAGTATTTT
CDR3 protein: CASTHAAGGPLDTQYF

V gene: TRBV12-3/TRBV12-4
clone size: many
D gene: TRBD2
J gene: TRBJ2-3
CDR3 DNA: TGTGCCAGCAGTCCCCCTAGCGGACTCCCTCAGTATTTT
CDR3 protein: CASSPPSGLPQYF